This T cell receptor beta chain derives from a study of beta chain features in type 1 diabetes. Points from the study as a whole: All four CD4+ subsets of Type 1 diabetes patients contained TCRB CDR3s that were moderately but significantly shorter. There was no resolution here of whether HLA type influences TCRB rearrangement.

Expressed TCRB transcripts were sequenced after all isolated RNA was converted to cDNA. The method was immunoSEQ multiplex PCR; TCRdb's version includes in-frame clones alone and lacks a portion of them. The sample carries 900,000 or so clones, under 20% recorded once. Regarding this clone: The antigen remains unidentified.

J gave up 5 bases and V 1 base, and 4 bases lay outside the gene matches. The germline V gene has CDR1 SGHDT and CDR2 YYEEEE. The CDR3 runs to 15 residues. This rearrangement joins TRBV5-6 to TRBJ1-4; 8 bases agree with TRBD1. The clonotype was recovered from a woman aged 18-29 years in good health. Sequencing used naive CD4+ T cells from blood. The CDR3 nucleotides are TGTGCCAGCAGCTTGTCGACAGGGGCGAATGAAAAACTGTTTTTT. It yields the protein CASSLSTGANEKLFF. The full variable domain, in which reference TRBV5-6 and TRBJ1-4 provide the parts outside the CDR3, is DAGVTQSPTHLIKTRGQQVTLRCSPKSGHDTVSWYQQALGQGPQFIFQYYEEEERQRGNFPDRFSGHQFPNYSSELNVNALLLGDSALYLCASSLSTGANEKLFFGSGTQLSVL.